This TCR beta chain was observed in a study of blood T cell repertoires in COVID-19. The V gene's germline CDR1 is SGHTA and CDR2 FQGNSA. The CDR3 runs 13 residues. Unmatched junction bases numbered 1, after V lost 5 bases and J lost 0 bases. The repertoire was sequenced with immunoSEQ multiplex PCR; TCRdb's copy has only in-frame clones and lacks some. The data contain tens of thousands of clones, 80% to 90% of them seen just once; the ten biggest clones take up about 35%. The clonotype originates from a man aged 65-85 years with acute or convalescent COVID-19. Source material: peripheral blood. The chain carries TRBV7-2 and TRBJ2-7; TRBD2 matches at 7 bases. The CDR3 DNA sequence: TGTGCCAGCAGCCGCGGGGGCTCCTACGAGCAGTACTTC. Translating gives CASSRGGSYEQYF.